Shown below are 30 T cell receptor beta chains from a single sample sequenced in a study of blood T cell repertoires in COVID-19. Some clones are missing from TCRdb's copy, which holds only in-frame ones; the method was immunoSEQ multiplex PCR. The sample yields more than 200,000 clones, 86% seen once. Sequencing input: peripheral blood. The receptors shown here come from a man aged 25-45 years with active or convalescent COVID-19.

This sequence joins TRBV6-1 and TRBJ1-5; 7 bases fit TRBD1. The V gene end was trimmed by 2 bases and the J gene end by 6 bases; junction bases not matched to a gene: 4. CDR1 and CDR2 (germline): MNHNS, SASEGT. This CDR3 has 14 amino acids. CDR3 nucleotides: TGTGCCAGCAGTGAATTTCAGGGGGTTCAGCCCCAGCATTTT. Translated: CASSEFQGVQPQHF.

This rearrangement joins TRBV6-2 or TRBV6-3 to TRBJ2-5; 7 bases are shared with TRBD2. Germline V lookup: CDR1 MNHEY, CDR2 SVGEGT. J was trimmed by 5 bases and V by 5 bases; bases with no gene match: 2. CDR3 length: 12 amino acids. CDR3 sequence reads: CASSGAGETQYF. Here the CDR3 DNA reads TGTGCCAGCAGTGGAGCGGGGGAGACCCAGTACTTC.

This chain joins TRBV19 and TRBJ1-5, with 10 bases matching TRBD1. This CDR3 is built from 17 residues. Germline values: CDR1 LNHDA, CDR2 SQIVND (reference sequence). Unmatched junction bases numbered 12, after V lost 4 bases and J lost 6 bases. In nucleotides, the CDR3 is TGTGCCAGTAGTACCGTTGCTTCCGGGACAGGGGTTCAGCCCCAGCATTTT. It encodes CASSTVASGTGVQPQHF.

The chain joins TRBV2 to TRBJ2-3, with TRBD2 matching 13 bases. The germline V gene has CDR1 SNHLY and CDR2 FYNNEI. There are 16 residues in the CDR3. The ends lost 6 bases at V and 3 bases at J; junction bases unmatched: 6. The chain's CDR3 is CASRTSGGAITDTQYF. The CDR3 nucleotides read TGTGCCAGCAGAACTAGCGGGGGGGCAATAACAGATACGCAGTATTTT.

V and J are TRBV29-1 and TRBJ2-7; D perhaps matches TRBD1 (5 bases). CDR1 and CDR2 from the germline V gene are SQVTM and ANQGSEA. Trimming took off 4 bases at V and 4 bases at J, with 14 bases between the two ends. This CDR3 has 13 amino acids. In DNA, the CDR3 is TGCAGCGTTGTGGGGCCCCACGGATACGAGCAGTACTTC. Protein product: CSVVGPHGYEQYF.

This chain uses TRBV18 with TRBJ2-5; 8 positions match TRBD1. CDR3 length: 15 residues. Germline loops: CDR1 KGHSH, CDR2 LQKENI. The V segment lost 3 bases and the J segment 0 bases; nucleotides outside the gene matches: 3. The DNA for the CDR3 is TGTGCCAGCTCACCCTGGACAGGGAACCAAGAGACCCAGTACTTC. The encoded protein is CASSPWTGNQETQYF.

The chain combines TRBV25-1 with TRBJ1-3, with TRBD1 as a possible D gene (5 bases). Between the trimmed V and J ends, which lost 5 bases and 0 bases, there was a span of 8 bases. The CDR3 extends over 14 amino acids. Per the germline V gene, CDR1 is MGHDK and CDR2 is SYGVNS. CDR3 sequence reads: CASSRGSSGNTIYF. In DNA form, the CDR3 reads TGTGCCAGCAGTCGGGGGAGCTCTGGAAACACCATATATTTT.

V and J are TRBV18 and TRBJ1-3; D might be TRBD1 (5 bases). The V gene lost 3 bases and the J gene lost 0 bases, with 12 bases spanning the gap. CDR3 length: 16 residues. Germline V CDR1 and CDR2: KGHSH, LQKENI. CDR3 region: CASSPSGYHSGNTIYF. CDR3 DNA sequence: TGTGCCAGCTCACCTTCAGGGTATCACTCTGGAAACACCATATATTTT.

This chain links TRBV6-5 with TRBJ2-2; TRBD1 agrees at 8 bases. Trimming removed 7 bases from V and 4 bases from J; junction bases left unmatched: 5. The CDR3 has 14 residues. The germline V gene has CDR1 MNHEY and CDR2 SVGAGI. The CDR3 sequence is CASKRTGLTGELFF. The CDR3 DNA sequence: TGTGCCAGCAAGCGGACAGGGCTCACCGGGGAGCTGTTTTTT.

V and J are TRBV19 and TRBJ1-1; D gene uncertain. V was shortened by 3 bases and J by 4 bases, with 12 bases between the two germline ends. From germline, CDR1 is LNHDA and CDR2 SQIVND (reference sequence). The CDR3 extends over 14 amino acids. The CDR3 region is CASSIGGRGTEAFF. The CDR3 DNA follows: TGTGCCAGTAGTATCGGAGGGCGCGGCACTGAAGCTTTCTTT. Drawing the rest from reference TRBV19 and TRBJ1-1, the complete variable domain is DGGITQSPKYLFRKEGQNVTLSCEQNLNHDAMYWYRQDPGQGLRLIYYSQIVNDFQKGDIAEGYSVSREKKESFPLTVTSAQKNPTAFYLCASSIGGRGTEAFFGQGTRLTVV.

The chain uses TRBV7-2 and TRBJ2-1, with 10 bases aligning to TRBD2. The CDR3 spans 14 residues. Germline V lookup: CDR1 SGHTA, CDR2 FQGNSA. Losses at the gene ends were 4 bases for V and 9 bases for J; bases not matched to a gene: 6. The CDR3 DNA reads TGTGCCAGCAGCTCTTCTAGCGGGGGAGGTGAGCAGTTCTTC. Translation gives CASSSSSGGGEQFF.

The V gene is TRBV7-2, the J gene TRBJ1-2; tentative D call: TRBD1 (6 bases). The germline gives CDR1 SGHTA, CDR2 FQGNSA. V gave up 6 bases and J gave up 2 bases, with 16 bases separating them. The CDR3 runs to 15 residues. The CDR3 DNA reads TGTGCCAGCAGTACATCGGACAGTGTGAACTATGGCTACACCTTC. Its protein is CASSTSDSVNYGYTF.

The chain recombines TRBV6-2 or TRBV6-3 with TRBJ1-2; TRBD1 might be the D (6 bases). Trimming took 2 bases from V and 4 from J, leaving 11 bases between them. This CDR3 spans 14 amino acids. Germline V gives CDR1 MNHEY, CDR2 SVGEGT. CDR3 sequence (DNA): TGTGCCAGCAGTTACCGACAGGCCACCTATGGCTACACCTTC. It encodes CASSYRQATYGYTF.

This clone was seen more than once but under ten times. This chain connects TRBV18 to TRBJ1-1, with D maybe TRBD1 (5 bases). V shed 0 bases and J shed 5 bases, with 13 bases lying between them. This CDR3 is 15 amino acids long. From germline, CDR1 is KGHSH and CDR2 LQKENI. The CDR3 nucleotides read TGTGCCAGCTCACCACCCAGGGTGCGAAGAACTGAAGCTTTCTTT. This codes for CASSPPRVRRTEAFF.

The chain links TRBV5-1 to TRBJ1-5, with 7 nucleotides matching TRBD1. Germline V gene sequence: CDR1 SGHRS, CDR2 YFSETQ. V dropped 5 bases and J dropped 4; count of bases not matched to a gene: 6. The CDR3 spans 14 residues. The CDR3 loop is CASRGRDRNQPQHF. As DNA, the CDR3 is TGCGCCAGCAGGGGCCGGGACAGAAATCAGCCCCAGCATTTT.

The chain employs TRBV2 and TRBJ2-1, with a weak D call TRBD2 (7 bases). This CDR3 region has 18 residues. Germline V gene sequence: CDR1 SNHLY, CDR2 FYNNEI. With 6 bases removed from V and 3 bases from J, the gap between germline ends came to 24 bases. The CDR3 reads CASRREGGGDYYYNEQFF. The CDR3 coding sequence is TGTGCCAGCAGGAGAGAAGGGGGAGGGGACTACTACTACAATGAGCAGTTCTTC.

The chain uses TRBV5-1 and TRBJ2-7; 8 bases fit TRBD1. CDR3 length: 15 residues. Germline V gene data show CDR1 as SGHRS and CDR2 as YFSETQ. J gave up 7 bases and V 3 bases, and 12 bases lay outside the gene matches. The CDR3 DNA reads TGCGCCAGCAGCTCGGGCGGGACAGGCCCCATGGAGCAGTACTTC. It specifies CASSSGGTGPMEQYF.

This clone was observed a single time. This chain connects TRBV27 to TRBJ1-5; the D is unclear. Per the germline V gene, CDR1 is MNHEY and CDR2 is SMNVEV (reference sequence). CDR3 length: 15 residues. The V gene lost 1 base and the J gene lost 0 bases, with 7 bases spanning the gap. In DNA, the CDR3 is TGTGCCAGCAGTTTATTCAGTAATAGCAATCAGCCCCAGCATTTT. Its protein product is CASSLFSNSNQPQHF.

In this sample, this clone turned up many times. The chain employs TRBV2 and TRBJ2-2, with TRBD2 matching 8 bases. The CDR3 covers 16 residues. The germline V gene encodes CDR1 SNHLY and CDR2 FYNNEI. The ends lost 1 base at V and 4 bases at J; junction bases unmatched: 5. The CDR3 loop reads CASSEVAGGFTGELFF. CDR3 nucleotide sequence: TGTGCCAGCAGTGAAGTCGCGGGGGGCTTCACCGGGGAGCTGTTTTTT.

This clone was counted once. This chain joins TRBV6-6 and TRBJ1-1, with a possible D match to TRBD1 (6 bases). With 6 bases removed from V and 3 bases from J, the gap between germline ends came to 20 bases. The V gene's germline CDR1 is MNHNY and CDR2 SVGAGI (reference sequence). The CDR3 has 16 amino acids. This chain's CDR3 is CASRPHNRAGDTEAFF. As DNA, the CDR3 is TGTGCCAGCAGACCACACAACAGGGCTGGGGACACTGAAGCTTTCTTT.

This rearrangement joins TRBV9 to TRBJ1-1; 11 bases line up with TRBD1. This CDR3 is built from 16 residues. Germline V gene data show CDR1 as SGDLS and CDR2 as YYNGEE. The junction had 8 bases not matched to a gene; V was cut back by 3 bases and J by 4 bases. The CDR3 here is CASSGGDRGFGTEAFF. The CDR3 coding sequence is TGTGCCAGCAGCGGAGGGGACAGGGGGTTCGGCACTGAAGCTTTCTTT.

V usage is TRBV10-1 and J usage is TRBJ1-1; the D gene is possibly TRBD1 (6 bases). This CDR3 comprises 15 residues. V was pared by 6 bases and J by 5 bases, with 19 bases between. Germline loops: CDR1 WNHNN, CDR2 SYGVQD (reference sequence). CDR3: CASSHDPRGGTEAFF. DNA of the CDR3: TGCGCCAGCAGCCATGATCCCAGGGGTGGAACTGAAGCTTTCTTT.

This clone has just one count. The V and J genes are TRBV6-1 and TRBJ2-7; D call uncertain. V was pared by 1 base and J by 7 bases, with 14 bases between. The length of the CDR3 is 14 residues. Germline V CDR1 and CDR2: MNHNS, SASEGT. This CDR3 is CASSEVWAAQEQYF. CDR3 sequence (DNA): TGTGCCAGCAGTGAAGTTTGGGCCGCTCAGGAGCAGTACTTC.

This chain joins TRBV5-6 and TRBJ2-7; D possibly corresponds to TRBD2 (5 bases). Trimming removed 0 bases from V and 13 bases from J, with 14 bases in between. Per the germline V gene, CDR1 is SGHDT and CDR2 is YYEEEE. The CDR3 runs 12 residues. Here the CDR3 DNA reads TGTGCCAGCAGCTTGGCCGAGCGGTTTTGTTACTTC. Protein product: CASSLAERFCYF.

The rearrangement joins TRBV7-9 to TRBJ1-1; 8 positions agree with TRBD1. There are 15 residues in the CDR3. CDR1 is SEHNR, CDR2 FQNEAQ, per germline (reference sequence). V lost 2 bases to trimming and J lost 4 bases; unmatched junction nucleotides: 6. DNA for the CDR3: TGTGCCAGCAGCTTAACAGGGGGTAGGACCACTGAAGCTTTCTTT. Translating gives CASSLTGGRTTEAFF.

The chain uses TRBV11-2 and TRBJ1-1; possible D gene TRBD1, 5 bases. The CDR3 is 14 residues long. V was pared by 2 bases and J by 5 bases, with 12 bases between. Germline CDR1 is SGHAT and CDR2 is FQNNGV. The DNA for the CDR3 is TGTGCCAGCAGCTTAACGGGGGTGCGGACTGAAGCTTTCTTT. Translation: CASSLTGVRTEAFF.

This clone was seen just once. The chain is built from TRBV29-1 and TRBJ2-1, with 10 nucleotides matching TRBD1. Germline V gene data show CDR1 as SQVTM and CDR2 as ANQGSEA. Trimming took 6 bases from V and 5 from J; bases not matched to a gene: 1. There are 12 residues in the CDR3. For the CDR3, the DNA is TGCAGCGTCGGGACAGGGGACAATGAGCAGTTCTTC. Translating it yields CSVGTGDNEQFF.

This clone occurred once. The V and J genes are TRBV6-5 and TRBJ1-6; 9 nucleotides line up with TRBD1. Losses at the gene ends were 0 bases for V and 13 bases for J; bases not matched to a gene: 7. Per the germline V gene, CDR1 is MNHEY and CDR2 is SVGAGI. This CDR3 has 15 amino acids. This chain's CDR3 is CASSYSTGQGRPLHF. The CDR3 DNA reads as TGTGCCAGCAGTTACTCGACTGGACAGGGGCGGCCCCTCCACTTT.

V is TRBV19 and J is TRBJ2-3, with 7 bases identical to TRBD1. Germline trimming cut 8 bases from V and 4 bases from J; bases unmatched to any gene: 6. Germline V lookup: CDR1 LNHDA, CDR2 SQIVND (reference sequence). The CDR3 length is 13 residues. The CDR3 region is CASGDSVADTQYF. DNA for the CDR3: TGTGCCAGTGGGGACAGTGTGGCAGATACGCAGTATTTT. Looking up the rest from reference TRBV19 and TRBJ2-3 gives the full variable domain: DGGITQSPKYLFRKEGQNVTLSCEQNLNHDAMYWYRQDPGQGLRLIYYSQIVNDFQKGDIAEGYSVSREKKESFPLTVTSAQKNPTAFYLCASGDSVADTQYFGPGTRLTVL.

The V gene is TRBV30, the J gene TRBJ2-5; the match to TRBD2 covers 8 bases. Trimming took 1 base from V and 5 from J; bases not matched to a gene: 9. The V gene's germline CDR1 is GTSNPN and CDR2 SVGIG (reference sequence). The CDR3 extends over 15 amino acids. The CDR3 spells CAWSGERGRGETQYF. In DNA, the CDR3 is TGTGCCTGGAGTGGCGAGCGGGGGCGGGGGGAGACCCAGTACTTC.